Each of the 27 T cell receptor beta chains below was sequenced from the same sample in a study of radiation and T cells in renal cell carcinoma. The time point was: blood 2 weeks post-SBRT. Treatment specified: 15 Gy SBRT to primary tumor, nephrectomy 4 weeks later. Clones were read by immunoSEQ multiplex PCR, and TCRdb kept only the in-frame ones, dropping some. The data contain some 76,000 clones, roughly 82% of them seen just once; the ten biggest clones take up under 6.5%. Sample: blood, taken from a patient whose treatment included radiotherapy and nephrectomy. The source of these receptors is a man between 60 and 75 years old with renal cell carcinoma.

This clone has a handful of counts. The rearrangement uses TRBV23-1 and TRBJ2-1; possibly TRBD2 for D (6 bases). TRBV23-1 qualifies as an ORF whose function is uncertain. V was pared by 0 bases and J by 10 bases, with 19 bases between. CDR3 length: 16 residues. The CDR3 spells CASSQSEAGILVEQFF. CDR3 coding DNA: TGCGCCAGCAGTCAATCGGAGGCGGGGATTTTAGTGGAGCAGTTCTTC.

The chain employs TRBV7-7 and TRBJ1-3, with D unresolved. CDR3 length: 13 amino acids. CDR1 and CDR2 from the germline V gene are SSHAT and FNYEAQ (reference sequence). Trimming shortened V by 8 bases and J by 4 bases, and 12 bases separated the two germline ends. The chain's CDR3 is CASSKDRGNTIYF. CDR3 nucleotide sequence: TGTGCCAGCTCGAAAGACCGGGGAAACACCATATATTTT. Full variable domain (outside the CDR3, taken from reference TRBV7-7 and TRBJ1-3): GAGVSQSPRYKVTKRGQDVTLRCDPISSHATLYWYQQALGQGPEFLTYFNYEAQPDKSGLPSDRFSAERPEGSISTLTIQRTEQRDSAMYRCASSKDRGNTIYFGEGSWLTVV.

The chain uses TRBV11-1 and TRBJ2-7, with D possibly called TRBD1 or TRBD2 (6 bases each). There are 16 residues in the CDR3. With 1 base removed from V and 7 bases from J, the gap between germline ends came to 20 bases. Germline CDR1 SGHAT, CDR2 FQDESV (reference sequence). The CDR3 nucleotides are TGTGCCAGCAGCTTAGGGAGGGGGATCCCTGTCTGGGAGCAGTACTTC. Translated: CASSLGRGIPVWEQYF.

The V and J genes are TRBV6-5 and TRBJ1-1; maybe TRBD1 (5 bases). This CDR3 spans 13 amino acids. V was clipped by 6 bases and J by 5 bases, with 13 bases between them. CDR1 and CDR2 from the germline V gene are MNHEY and SVGAGI. Written as DNA, the CDR3 is TGTGCCAGCAGAATGGACTGGGGGACTGAAGCTTTCTTT. Translated, it gives CASRMDWGTEAFF.

V is TRBV6-1 and J is TRBJ2-5, with TRBD1 identical over 7 bases. Germline CDR1 is MNHNS and CDR2 is SASEGT. This CDR3 contains 13 residues. Trimming removed 10 bases from V and 5 bases from J; junction bases left unmatched: 10. The CDR3 DNA reads as TGTGCCATCCAAGGGGGCCGTGGGGAGACCCAGTACTTC. This gives the protein CAIQGGRGETQYF.

As concerns this clone: One end of the junction is discordant with germline, which a read error may explain. V and J are TRBV6-6 and TRBJ2-7, with D unresolved. The CDR3 is made up of 15 amino acids. Per germline, CDR1 MNHNY and CDR2 SVGAGI (reference sequence). The CDR3 protein is CATSYSMVARAVQYF. Written as DNA, the CDR3 is TGTGCCACCAGTTACTCGATGGTCGCTAGGGCGGTGCAGTACTTC.

V usage is TRBV7-2 and J usage is TRBJ1-1; no reliable D call. The V end lost 1 base, the J end lost 1 base, and 13 bases lay between the germline ends. The CDR3 length is 16 residues. Germline loops: CDR1 SGHTA, CDR2 FQGNSA. Written as DNA, the CDR3 is TGTGCCAGCAGCTTAGTAGCAACCCAGTCGAACACTGAAGCTTTCTTT. It is translated as CASSLVATQSNTEAFF.

The chain carries TRBV7-8 and TRBJ2-7; D gene ambiguous. CDR3 length equals 13 residues. The V gene lost 5 bases and the J gene lost 6 bases, with 14 bases spanning the gap. CDR1 and CDR2 (germline): SGHVS, FQNEAQ. The CDR3 loop is CASSPVIPREQYF. DNA of the CDR3: TGTGCCAGCAGCCCAGTAATACCTCGCGAGCAGTACTTC.

This chain joins TRBV5-8 and TRBJ1-1, with TRBD1 matching 11 bases. J was trimmed by 5 bases and V by 4 bases; bases with no gene match: 4. The length of the CDR3 is 14 residues. CDR1 is SGHTS and CDR2 is YDEGEE in the germline V gene. CDR3 in DNA: TGTGCCAGCAGCCCGGGACAGGGGGGGACTGAAGCTTTCTTT. Translation: CASSPGQGGTEAFF. The whole variable domain, filled in from reference TRBV5-8 and TRBJ1-1, reads EAGVTQSPTHLIKTRGQQATLRCSPISGHTSVYWYQQALGLGLQFLLWYDEGEERNRGNFPPRFSGRQFPNYSSELNVNALELEDSALYLCASSPGQGGTEAFFGQGTRLTVV.

The CDR3: CASSLANGRTSGNTIYF. CDR3 DNA: TGTGCCAGCAGCTTAGCGAATGGACGTACTTCTGGAAACACCATATATTTT. The chain employs TRBV7-2 and TRBJ1-3; unclear D gene. Germline assignment: CDR1 SGHTA and CDR2 FQGNSA. The germline V and J ends were trimmed by 0 bases and 1 base, with 13 bases remaining between them. The CDR3 length is 17 residues.

The genes are TRBV28 and TRBJ2-7; tentative D call: TRBD2 (6 bases). Germline-derived CDR1 and CDR2 are MDHEN and SYDVKM. The CDR3 spans 11 residues. CDR3 amino acids: CVSGAPYEQYF. The DNA of the CDR3 is TGTGTCTCGGGAGCCCCCTACGAGCAGTACTTC.

The V and J genes are TRBV27 and TRBJ2-3; D gene uncertain. The ends were cut back, 3 bases at V and 6 bases at J, with 13 bases in the middle. This CDR3 contains 14 residues. In germline, CDR1 is MNHEY, CDR2 SMNVEV (reference sequence). The CDR3 spells CASSFVQATDTQYF. The CDR3 DNA follows: TGTGCCAGCAGTTTTGTTCAGGCGACGGATACGCAGTATTTT.

This chain connects TRBV6-6 to TRBJ2-5; maybe TRBD2 (5 bases). This CDR3 spans 14 amino acids. V gave up 7 bases and J gave up 4 bases, with 16 bases separating them. The V gene's germline CDR1 is MNHNY and CDR2 SVGAGI (reference sequence). The CDR3 region is CASIPRSRGETQYF. The CDR3 DNA is TGTGCCAGCATCCCGAGGTCACGGGGAGAGACCCAGTACTTC.

The chain couples TRBV5-8 to TRBJ1-2; 7 bases agree with TRBD1. The CDR3 consists of 15 residues. Germline-derived CDR1 and CDR2 are SGHTS and YDEGEE. The V segment lost 4 bases and the J segment 4 bases; nucleotides outside the gene matches: 10. CDR3 region: CASSPRSRQGYGYTF. The DNA for the CDR3 is TGTGCCAGCAGCCCCCGGTCCCGACAGGGCTATGGCTACACCTTC.

The V gene is TRBV19, the J gene TRBJ2-7, with TRBD1 identical over 9 bases. V lost 5 bases, J lost 7 bases, and 9 bases stayed unmatched. The CDR3 has 14 amino acids. The germline gives CDR1 LNHDA, CDR2 SQIVND (reference sequence). The CDR3 DNA reads as TGTGCCAGTAGTGAAGGGACAGGGCGACGAGAGCAGTACTTC. This gives the protein CASSEGTGRREQYF.

The chain joins TRBV5-1 to TRBJ2-5; 10 nucleotides align to TRBD1. With V trimmed by 2 bases and J by 5 bases, 6 bases remained unmatched. There are 15 residues in the CDR3. Germline CDR1 reads SGHRS; CDR2 reads YFSETQ. CDR3 nucleotide sequence: TGCGCCAGCAGCTTACAACCGGGACAGGGGGAGACCCAGTACTTC. Translating it yields CASSLQPGQGETQYF.

The J gene is TRBJ2-7, the V gene TRBV5-1, with D perhaps matching TRBD1 (5 bases). Germline CDR1 reads SGHRS; CDR2 reads YFSETQ. The CDR3 spans 18 residues. The V and J ends lost 2 bases and 0 bases respectively, with 21 bases between them. CDR3 sequence reads: CASSFRLHTIDSSYEQYF. The DNA for the CDR3 is TGCGCCAGCAGCTTTAGGCTACACACCATTGACAGCTCCTACGAGCAGTACTTC.

V usage is TRBV4-1 and J usage is TRBJ2-3, with 7 bases identical to TRBD2. This CDR3 has 16 residues. CDR1 and CDR2 from the germline V gene are MGHRA and YSYEKL. V was pared by 0 bases and J by 6 bases, with 9 bases of the junction left unmatched. The CDR3 region is CASSQEGAGMGDTQYF. The CDR3 nucleotides are TGCGCCAGCAGCCAAGAGGGAGCGGGGATGGGGGATACGCAGTATTTT.

This clone was seen only once. V is TRBV27 and J is TRBJ2-7, with a possible D match to TRBD2 (6 bases). The CDR3 has 15 amino acids. V shed 6 bases and J shed 4 bases, with 19 bases lying between them. The germline V gene encodes CDR1 MNHEY and CDR2 SMNVEV (reference sequence). The CDR3 sequence is CASRTKPDGLYEQYF. Written as DNA, the CDR3 is TGTGCCAGCAGGACTAAACCGGACGGACTATACGAGCAGTACTTC.

The V gene is TRBV28, the J gene TRBJ2-5, with 8 positions matching TRBD2. The CDR3 spans 15 residues. Per the germline V gene, CDR1 is MDHEN and CDR2 is SYDVKM. V lost 4 bases to trimming and J lost 1 base; unmatched junction nucleotides: 5. The DNA of the CDR3 is TGTGCCAGCAGTTCTCAGCGGGAGTCCCAAGAGACCCAGTACTTC. Its protein is CASSSQRESQETQYF.

The V call is TRBV19, the J call TRBJ1-5; TRBD1 aligns across 10 bases. The CDR3 contains 21 residues. Germline CDR1 LNHDA, CDR2 SQIVND (reference sequence). V lost 4 bases, J lost 2 bases, and 20 bases stayed unmatched. The CDR3 spells CASSTPIPHLGQGEGNQPQHF. CDR3 DNA: TGTGCCAGTAGTACCCCAATCCCTCATCTCGGACAGGGGGAAGGCAATCAGCCCCAGCATTTT. The full variable domain, with the rest looked up from reference TRBV19 and TRBJ1-5, is DGGITQSPKYLFRKEGQNVTLSCEQNLNHDAMYWYRQDPGQGLRLIYYSQIVNDFQKGDIAEGYSVSREKKESFPLTVTSAQKNPTAFYLCASSTPIPHLGQGEGNQPQHFGDGTRLSIL.

CDR3 amino acids: CASSLGGSSYNEQFF. CDR3 DNA: TGCGCCAGCAGCTTGGGGGGGAGCTCCTACAATGAGCAGTTCTTC. This chain links TRBV5-1 with TRBJ2-1; perhaps D is TRBD1 or TRBD2 (5 bases each). The CDR3 consists of 15 residues. Trimming stripped 0 bases from V and 0 bases from J, with 7 bases between. The germline V gene encodes CDR1 SGHRS and CDR2 YFSETQ.

The CDR3 spells CAISDATPKNIQYF. For the CDR3, the DNA is TGTGCCATCAGTGACGCGACACCCAAAAACATTCAGTACTTC. This rearrangement joins TRBV10-3 to TRBJ2-4; D remains unclear. Trimming left V 3 bases short and J 2 bases short, with 8 bases between. CDR1 and CDR2 from the germline V gene are ENHRY and SYGVKD. This CDR3 is 14 amino acids long.

J is TRBJ1-4 and V is TRBV28; D gene unclear. Germline-derived CDR1 and CDR2 are MDHEN and SYDVKM. The CDR3 sequence is 15 residues long. Trimming shortened V by 7 bases and J by 8 bases, and 20 bases separated the two germline ends. The CDR3 here is CASTKPGREGEKLFF. The DNA of the CDR3 is TGTGCCAGCACCAAACCGGGGAGGGAAGGGGAAAAACTGTTTTTT. The full variable domain, rest sourced from reference TRBV28 and TRBJ1-4, is DVKVTQSSRYLVKRTGEKVFLECVQDMDHENMFWYRQDPGLGLRLIYFSYDVKMKEKGDIPEGYSVSREKKERFSLILESASTNQTSMYLCASTKPGREGEKLFFGSGTQLSVL.

The rearrangement uses TRBV7-8 and TRBJ2-7; D is uncertain. Trimming took off 6 bases at V and 3 bases at J, with 15 bases between the two ends. The CDR3 consists of 14 residues. CDR1 is SGHVS and CDR2 is FQNEAQ in the germline V gene. CDR3 sequence (DNA): TGTGCCAGCAGAAATACCGCTATAGACTACGAGCAGTACTTC. It is translated as CASRNTAIDYEQYF.

The chain joins TRBV10-3 to TRBJ2-1, with D unresolved. Germline V lookup: CDR1 ENHRY, CDR2 SYGVKD. This CDR3 comprises 11 residues. V was cut by 10 bases and J by 8 bases, with 12 bases left in between. The DNA for the CDR3 is TGTGCCACCGCCGCCCGAGATGAGCAGTTCTTC. This gives the protein CATAARDEQFF.

The chain has TRBV19 and TRBJ2-1; D unresolved. Germline CDR1 and CDR2: LNHDA and SQIVND (reference sequence). The CDR3 totals 13 residues. Trimming took off 1 base at V and 5 bases at J, with 6 bases between the two ends. The CDR3 reads CASSIGLNNEQFF. DNA for the CDR3: TGTGCCAGTAGTATAGGCCTTAACAATGAGCAGTTCTTC.